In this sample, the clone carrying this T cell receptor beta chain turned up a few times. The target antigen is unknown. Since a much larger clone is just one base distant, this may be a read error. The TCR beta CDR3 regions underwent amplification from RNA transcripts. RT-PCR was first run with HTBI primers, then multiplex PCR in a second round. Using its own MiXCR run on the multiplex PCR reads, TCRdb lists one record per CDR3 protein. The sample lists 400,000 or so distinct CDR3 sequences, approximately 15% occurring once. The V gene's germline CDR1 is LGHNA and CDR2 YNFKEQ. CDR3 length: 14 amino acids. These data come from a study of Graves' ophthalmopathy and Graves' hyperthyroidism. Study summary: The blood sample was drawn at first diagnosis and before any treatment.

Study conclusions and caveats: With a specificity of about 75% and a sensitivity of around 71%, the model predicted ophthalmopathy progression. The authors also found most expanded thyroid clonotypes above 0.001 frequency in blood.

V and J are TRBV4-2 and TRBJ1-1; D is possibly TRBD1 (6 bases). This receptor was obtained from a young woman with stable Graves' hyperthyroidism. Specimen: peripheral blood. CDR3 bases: TGTGCCTGCAGCCAGTATAACCAGGGGACTGAAGCTTTCTTT. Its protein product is CACSQYNQGTEAFF.